Below, one T cell receptor beta chain is given with its context. One end of the junction is discordant with germline, which a read error may explain. The data stem from a study of T and B cells in COVID-19 patients. The CDR3 has 14 amino acids. The germline V gene has CDR1 SGHKS and CDR2 YYEKEE (reference sequence). TRB rearrangements were amplified by multiplex PCR with BIOMED2 TRB-A/B primers. TCRdb reanalysed the multiplex PCR reads using MiXCR and keeps one entry per CDR3 protein. The sample carries 8,500 to 10,000 distinct CDR3 sequences, roughly 29% recorded once. From blood, about 230-500 ng of genomic DNA served as TRB template.

The genes are TRBV5-5 and TRBJ2-1, with a tentative D call TRBD1 (5 bases). This TCR was recovered from a human donor who had recovered from COVID-19. What was sequenced was blood. In DNA, the CDR3 is TGCGCCAGCAGCTTGGCCGACAGCCACAATGAGCAGTTCTTC. Its translation is CASSLADSHNEQFF.